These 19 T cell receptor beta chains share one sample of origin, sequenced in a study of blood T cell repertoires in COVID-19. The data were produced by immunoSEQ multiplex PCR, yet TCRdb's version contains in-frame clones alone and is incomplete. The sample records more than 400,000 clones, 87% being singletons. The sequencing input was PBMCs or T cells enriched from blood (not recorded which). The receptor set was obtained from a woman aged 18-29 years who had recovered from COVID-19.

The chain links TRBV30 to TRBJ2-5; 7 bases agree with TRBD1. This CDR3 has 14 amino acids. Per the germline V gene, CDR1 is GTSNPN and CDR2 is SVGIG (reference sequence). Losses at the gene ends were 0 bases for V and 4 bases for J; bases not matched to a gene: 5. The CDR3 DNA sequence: TGTGCCTGGAGTGTACCGACAGGGCCAGAGACCCAGTACTTC. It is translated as CAWSVPTGPETQYF. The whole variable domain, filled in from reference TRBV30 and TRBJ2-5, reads SQTIHQWPATLVQPVGSPLSLECTVEGTSNPNLYWYRQAAGRGLQLLFYSVGIGQISSEVPQNLSASRPQDRQFILSSKKLLLSDSGFYLCAWSVPTGPETQYFGPGTRLLVL.

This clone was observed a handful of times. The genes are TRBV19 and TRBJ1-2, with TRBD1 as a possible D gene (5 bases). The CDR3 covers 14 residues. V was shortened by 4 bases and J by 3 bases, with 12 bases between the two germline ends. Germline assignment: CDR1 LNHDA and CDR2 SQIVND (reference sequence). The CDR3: CASSTYRGDYGYTF. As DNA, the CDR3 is TGTGCCAGTAGTACATATCGGGGGGACTATGGCTACACCTTC.

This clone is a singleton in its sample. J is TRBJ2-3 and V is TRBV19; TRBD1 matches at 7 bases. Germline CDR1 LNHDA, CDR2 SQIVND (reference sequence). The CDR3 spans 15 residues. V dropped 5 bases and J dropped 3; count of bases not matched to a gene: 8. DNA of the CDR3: TGTGCCAGTAGTGTCGACAGGGAGAGTACAGATACGCAGTATTTT. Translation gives CASSVDRESTDTQYF.

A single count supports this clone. The CDR3 coding sequence is TGCAGCGTTACAGGACAGGAACTCGCTGAAGCTTTCTTT. It codes for CSVTGQELAEAFF. V is TRBV29-1 and J is TRBJ1-1; 7 bases are a match to TRBD1. The V gene's germline CDR1 is SQVTM and CDR2 ANQGSEA. The ends lost 5 bases at V and 6 bases at J; junction bases unmatched: 9. The CDR3 loop spans 13 amino acids.

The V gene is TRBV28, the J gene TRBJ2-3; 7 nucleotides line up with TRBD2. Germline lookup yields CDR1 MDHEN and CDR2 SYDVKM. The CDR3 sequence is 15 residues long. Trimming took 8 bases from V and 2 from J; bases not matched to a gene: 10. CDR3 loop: CASCLSGATTDTQYF. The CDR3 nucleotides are TGTGCCAGCTGCCTAAGCGGGGCCACCACAGATACGCAGTATTTT.

CDR3 sequence: CASWDRGRTGELFF. DNA for the CDR3: TGTGCCAGCTGGGACAGGGGGCGAACCGGGGAGCTGTTTTTT. The chain couples TRBV3-1 (or the pseudogene TRBV3-2) to TRBJ2-2; TRBD1 matches at 12 bases. This CDR3 is 14 amino acids long. The germline gives CDR1 LGHDT, CDR2 YNNKEL (reference sequence). V lost 8 bases to trimming and J lost 5 bases; unmatched junction nucleotides: 3.

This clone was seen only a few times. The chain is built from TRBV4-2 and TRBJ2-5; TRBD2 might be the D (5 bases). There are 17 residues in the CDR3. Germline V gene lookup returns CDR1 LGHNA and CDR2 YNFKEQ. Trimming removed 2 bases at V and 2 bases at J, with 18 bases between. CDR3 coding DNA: TGTGCCAGCAGCCAAACCCTGGGTCCCGGCGGGCAAGAGACCCAGTACTTC. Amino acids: CASSQTLGPGGQETQYF.

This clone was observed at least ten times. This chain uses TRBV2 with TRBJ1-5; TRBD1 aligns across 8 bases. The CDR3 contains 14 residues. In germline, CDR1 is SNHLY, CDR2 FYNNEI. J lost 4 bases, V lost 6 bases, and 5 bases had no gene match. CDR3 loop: CASSLDRENQPQHF. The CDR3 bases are TGTGCCAGCAGCCTGGACAGGGAAAATCAGCCCCAGCATTTT. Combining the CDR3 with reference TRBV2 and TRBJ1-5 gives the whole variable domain EPEVTQTPSHQVTQMGQEVILRCVPISNHLYFYWYRQILGQKVEFLVSFYNNEISEKSEIFDDQFSVERPDGSNFTLKIRSTKLEDSAMYFCASSLDRENQPQHFGDGTRLSIL.

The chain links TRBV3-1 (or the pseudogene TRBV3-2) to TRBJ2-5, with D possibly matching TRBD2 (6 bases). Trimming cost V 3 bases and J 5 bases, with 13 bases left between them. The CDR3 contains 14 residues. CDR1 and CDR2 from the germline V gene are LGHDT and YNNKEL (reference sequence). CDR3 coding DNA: TGTGCCAGCAGCCACCCCAGAGGAGGGGAGACCCAGTACTTC. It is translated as CASSHPRGGETQYF.

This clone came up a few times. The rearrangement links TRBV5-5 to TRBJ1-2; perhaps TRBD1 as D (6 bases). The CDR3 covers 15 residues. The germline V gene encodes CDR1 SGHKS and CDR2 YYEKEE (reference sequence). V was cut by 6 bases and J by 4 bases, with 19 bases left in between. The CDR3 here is CASKPVEGEFYGYTF. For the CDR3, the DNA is TGTGCCAGCAAACCGGTTGAGGGGGAGTTCTATGGCTACACCTTC.

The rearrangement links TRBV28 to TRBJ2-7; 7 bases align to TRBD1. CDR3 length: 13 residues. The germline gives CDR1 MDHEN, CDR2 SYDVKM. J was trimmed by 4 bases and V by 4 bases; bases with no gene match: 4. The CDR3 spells CASSSDRHYEQYF. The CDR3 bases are TGTGCCAGCAGTTCGGACAGGCATTACGAGCAGTACTTC.

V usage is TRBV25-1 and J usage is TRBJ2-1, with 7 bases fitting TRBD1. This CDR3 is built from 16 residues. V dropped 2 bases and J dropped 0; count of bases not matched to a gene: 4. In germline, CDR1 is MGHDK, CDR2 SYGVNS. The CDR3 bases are TGTGCCAGCAGTGAAGCCGCAGGGGGCTCCTACAATGAGCAGTTCTTC. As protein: CASSEAAGGSYNEQFF.

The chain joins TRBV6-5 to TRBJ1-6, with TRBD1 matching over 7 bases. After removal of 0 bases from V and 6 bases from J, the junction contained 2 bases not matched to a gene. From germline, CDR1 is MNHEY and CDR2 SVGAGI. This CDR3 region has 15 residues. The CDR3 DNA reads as TGTGCCAGCAGTTACTCGGACAGGAGTAATTCACCCCTCCACTTT. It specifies CASSYSDRSNSPLHF.

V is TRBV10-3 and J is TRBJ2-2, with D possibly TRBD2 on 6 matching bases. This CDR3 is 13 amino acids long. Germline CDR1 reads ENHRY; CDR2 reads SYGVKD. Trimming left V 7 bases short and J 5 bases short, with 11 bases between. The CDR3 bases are TGTGCCATCACCCCCGGGGGTACCGGGGAGCTGTTTTTT. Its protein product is CAITPGGTGELFF.

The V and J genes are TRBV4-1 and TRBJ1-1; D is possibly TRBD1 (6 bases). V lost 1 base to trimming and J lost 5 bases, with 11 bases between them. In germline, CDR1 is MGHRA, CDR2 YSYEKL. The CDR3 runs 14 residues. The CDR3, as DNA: TGCGCCAGCAGCCAAGGAGGTAGGGGGACTGAAGCTTTCTTT. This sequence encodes CASSQGGRGTEAFF.

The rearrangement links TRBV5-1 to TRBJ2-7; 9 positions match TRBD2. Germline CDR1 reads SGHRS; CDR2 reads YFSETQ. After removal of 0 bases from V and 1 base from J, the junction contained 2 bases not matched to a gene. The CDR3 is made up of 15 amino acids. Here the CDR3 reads CASSLDSGGSYEQYF. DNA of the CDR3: TGCGCCAGCAGCTTGGATAGCGGGGGTTCCTACGAGCAGTACTTC.

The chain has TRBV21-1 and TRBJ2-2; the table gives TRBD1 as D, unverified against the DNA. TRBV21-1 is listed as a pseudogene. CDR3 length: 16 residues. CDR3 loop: CASSKRDRGQSGELFF. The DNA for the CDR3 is TGTGCCAGCAGCAAACGGGACAGGGGGCAATCCGGGGAGCTGTTTTTT.

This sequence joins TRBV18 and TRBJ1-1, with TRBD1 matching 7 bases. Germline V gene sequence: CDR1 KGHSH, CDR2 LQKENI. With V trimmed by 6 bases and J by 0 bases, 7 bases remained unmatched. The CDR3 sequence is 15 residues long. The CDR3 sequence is CASSSGQPMNTEAFF. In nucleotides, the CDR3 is TGTGCCAGCTCCTCGGGACAGCCTATGAACACTGAAGCTTTCTTT.

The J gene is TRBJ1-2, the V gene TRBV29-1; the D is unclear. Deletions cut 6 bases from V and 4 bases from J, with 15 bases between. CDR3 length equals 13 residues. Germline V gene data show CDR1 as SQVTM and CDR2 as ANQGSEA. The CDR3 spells CSVPRAAGYGYTF. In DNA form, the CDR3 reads TGCAGCGTCCCCCGGGCGGCGGGCTATGGCTACACCTTC. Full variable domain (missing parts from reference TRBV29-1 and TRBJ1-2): SAVISQKPSRDICQRGTSLTIQCQVDSQVTMMFWYRQQPGQSLTLIATANQGSEATYESGFVIDKFPISRPNLTFSTLTVSNMSPEDSSIYLCSVPRAAGYGYTFGSGTRLTVV.